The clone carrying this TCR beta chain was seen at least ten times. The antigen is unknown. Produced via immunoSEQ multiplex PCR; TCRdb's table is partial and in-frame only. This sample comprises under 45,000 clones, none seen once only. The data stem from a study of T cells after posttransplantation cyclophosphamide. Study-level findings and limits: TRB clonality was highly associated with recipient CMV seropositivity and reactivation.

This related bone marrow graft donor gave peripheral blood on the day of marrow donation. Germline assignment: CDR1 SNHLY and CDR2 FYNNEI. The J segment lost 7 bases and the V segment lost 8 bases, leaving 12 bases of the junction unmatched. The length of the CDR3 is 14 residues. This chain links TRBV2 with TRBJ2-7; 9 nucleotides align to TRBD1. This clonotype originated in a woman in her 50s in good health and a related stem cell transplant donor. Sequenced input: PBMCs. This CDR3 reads CASLRRTGDEEQYF. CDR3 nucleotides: TGTGCCAGCCTCCGGCGGACAGGGGACGAAGAGCAGTACTTC. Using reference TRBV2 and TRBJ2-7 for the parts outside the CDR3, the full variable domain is EPEVTQTPSHQVTQMGQEVILRCVPISNHLYFYWYRQILGQKVEFLVSFYNNEISEKSEIFDDQFSVERPDGSNFTLKIRSTKLEDSAMYFCASLRRTGDEEQYFGPGTRLTVT.